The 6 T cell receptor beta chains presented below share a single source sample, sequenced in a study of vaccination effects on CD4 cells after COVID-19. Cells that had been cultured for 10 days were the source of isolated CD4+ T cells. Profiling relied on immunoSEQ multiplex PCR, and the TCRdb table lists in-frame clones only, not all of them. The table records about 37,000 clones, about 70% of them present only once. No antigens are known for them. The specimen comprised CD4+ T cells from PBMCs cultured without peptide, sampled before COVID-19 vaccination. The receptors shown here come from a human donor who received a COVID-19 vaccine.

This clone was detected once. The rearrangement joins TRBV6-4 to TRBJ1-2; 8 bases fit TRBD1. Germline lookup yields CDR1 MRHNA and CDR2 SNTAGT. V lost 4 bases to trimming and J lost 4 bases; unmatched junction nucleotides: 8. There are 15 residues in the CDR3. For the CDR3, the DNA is TGTGCCAGCAGTGCGTCAGGGGGCTCTGCCTATGGCTACACCTTC. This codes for CASSASGGSAYGYTF.

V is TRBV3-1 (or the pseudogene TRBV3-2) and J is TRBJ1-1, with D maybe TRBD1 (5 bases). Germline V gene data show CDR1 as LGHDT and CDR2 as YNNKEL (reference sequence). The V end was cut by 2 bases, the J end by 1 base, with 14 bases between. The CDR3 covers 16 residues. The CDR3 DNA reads TGTGCCAGCAGCCAATCACTCCTAAGGGGGAACACTGAAGCTTTCTTT. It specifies CASSQSLLRGNTEAFF.

Here the CDR3 reads CASSQGQGQSPLHF. The CDR3 DNA reads as TGTGCCAGCAGCCAGGGACAGGGGCAATCACCCCTCCACTTT. The V call is TRBV13, the J call TRBJ1-6; TRBD1 aligns across 10 bases. The CDR3 spans 14 residues. Germline V gives CDR1 PRHDT, CDR2 FYEKMQ (reference sequence). Trimming cost V 5 bases and J 10 bases; bases outside gene matches: 5.

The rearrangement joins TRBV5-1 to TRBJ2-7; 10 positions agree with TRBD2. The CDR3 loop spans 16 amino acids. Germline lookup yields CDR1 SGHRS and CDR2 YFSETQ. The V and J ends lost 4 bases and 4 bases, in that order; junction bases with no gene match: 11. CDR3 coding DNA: TGCGCCAGCAGCCCGGGGGTGGCTAGCGGGAGATACGAGCAGTACTTC. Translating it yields CASSPGVASGRYEQYF.

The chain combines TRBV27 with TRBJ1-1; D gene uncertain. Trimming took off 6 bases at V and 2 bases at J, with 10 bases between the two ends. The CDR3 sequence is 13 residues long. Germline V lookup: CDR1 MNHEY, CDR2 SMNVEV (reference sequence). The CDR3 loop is CASRLVQNTEAFF. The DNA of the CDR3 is TGTGCCAGCAGGCTAGTTCAAAACACTGAAGCTTTCTTT.

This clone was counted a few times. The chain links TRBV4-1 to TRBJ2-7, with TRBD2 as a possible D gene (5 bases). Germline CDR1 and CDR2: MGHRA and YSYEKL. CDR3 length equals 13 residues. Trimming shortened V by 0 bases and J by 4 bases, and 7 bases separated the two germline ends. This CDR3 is CASSQEGGYEQYF. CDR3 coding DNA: TGCGCCAGCAGCCAAGAAGGAGGATACGAGCAGTACTTC.